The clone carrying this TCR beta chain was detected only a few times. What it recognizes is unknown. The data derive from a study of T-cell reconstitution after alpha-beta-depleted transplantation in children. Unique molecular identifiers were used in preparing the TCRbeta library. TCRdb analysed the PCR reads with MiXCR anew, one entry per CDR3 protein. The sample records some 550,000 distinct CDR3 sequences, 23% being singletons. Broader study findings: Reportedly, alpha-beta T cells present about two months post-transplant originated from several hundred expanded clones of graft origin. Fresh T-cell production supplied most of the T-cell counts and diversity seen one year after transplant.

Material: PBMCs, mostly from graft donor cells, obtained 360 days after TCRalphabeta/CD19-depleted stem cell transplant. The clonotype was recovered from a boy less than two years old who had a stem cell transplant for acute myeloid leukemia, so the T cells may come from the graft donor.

The DNA of the CDR3 is TGTGCCAGCAGTTCAATGGGGCCCCAGCATTTT. This translates into CASSSMGPQHF. V and J are TRBV12-3 or TRBV12-4 and TRBJ1-5; no clear D. Trimming pared 4 bases from V and 9 bases from J, leaving 7 bases between. The CDR3 covers 11 residues.